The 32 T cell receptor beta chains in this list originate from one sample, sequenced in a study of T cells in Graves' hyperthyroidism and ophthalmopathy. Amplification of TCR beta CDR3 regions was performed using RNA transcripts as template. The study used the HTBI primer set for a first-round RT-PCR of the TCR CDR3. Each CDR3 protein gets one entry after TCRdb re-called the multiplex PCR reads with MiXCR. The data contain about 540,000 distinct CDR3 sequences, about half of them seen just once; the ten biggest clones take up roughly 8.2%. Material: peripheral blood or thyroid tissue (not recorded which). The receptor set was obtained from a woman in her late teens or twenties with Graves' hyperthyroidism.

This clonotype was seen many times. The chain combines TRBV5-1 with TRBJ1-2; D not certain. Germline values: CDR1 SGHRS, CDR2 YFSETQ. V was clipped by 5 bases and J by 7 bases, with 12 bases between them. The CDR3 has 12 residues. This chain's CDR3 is CASRAERGGYTF. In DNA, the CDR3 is TGCGCCAGCAGGGCCGAGCGGGGTGGCTACACCTTC.

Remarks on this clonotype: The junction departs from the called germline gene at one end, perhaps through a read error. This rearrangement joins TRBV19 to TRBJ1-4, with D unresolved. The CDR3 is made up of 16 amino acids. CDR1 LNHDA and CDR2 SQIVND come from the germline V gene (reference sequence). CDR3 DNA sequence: TGTGCCAGTAGCATCCCCGGCGTGGGAGGGCATGAGAAACTGTTTTTT. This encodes CASSIPGVGGHEKLFF.

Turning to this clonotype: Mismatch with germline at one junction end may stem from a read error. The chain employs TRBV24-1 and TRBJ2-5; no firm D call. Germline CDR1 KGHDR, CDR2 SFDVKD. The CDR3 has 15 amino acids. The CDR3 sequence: CASSLNIELVETQYF. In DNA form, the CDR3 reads TGTGCCAGCAGTTTAAATATAGAGTTGGTTGAGACCCAGTACTTC.

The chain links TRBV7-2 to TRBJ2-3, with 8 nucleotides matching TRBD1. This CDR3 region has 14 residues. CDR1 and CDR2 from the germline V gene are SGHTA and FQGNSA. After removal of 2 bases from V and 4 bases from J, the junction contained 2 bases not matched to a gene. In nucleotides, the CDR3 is TGTGCCAGCAGCTTACAGGGGGCTTCAGATACGCAGTATTTT. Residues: CASSLQGASDTQYF.

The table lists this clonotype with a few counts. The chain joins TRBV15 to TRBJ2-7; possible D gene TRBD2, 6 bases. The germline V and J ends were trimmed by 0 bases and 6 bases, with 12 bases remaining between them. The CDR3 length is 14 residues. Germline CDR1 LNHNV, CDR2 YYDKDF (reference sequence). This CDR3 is CATSREGGFCEQYF. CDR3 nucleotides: TGTGCCACCAGCAGAGAGGGAGGCTTCTGCGAGCAGTACTTC.

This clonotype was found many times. The CDR3 loop is CASSIQGAGTEAFF. The CDR3 DNA reads as TGTGCCAGCAGCATACAGGGGGCGGGCACTGAAGCTTTCTTT. The rearrangement joins TRBV7-4 to TRBJ1-1; TRBD1 aligns across 9 bases. The CDR3 has 14 amino acids. Germline CDR1 is SGHVT and CDR2 is SQSDAQ. V was pared by 5 bases and J by 4 bases, with 5 bases of the junction left unmatched.

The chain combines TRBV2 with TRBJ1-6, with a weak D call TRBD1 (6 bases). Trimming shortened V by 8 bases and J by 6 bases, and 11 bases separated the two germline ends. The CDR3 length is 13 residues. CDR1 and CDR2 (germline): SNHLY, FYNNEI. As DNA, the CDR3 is TGTGCCAGCCTTGGACAGTCTAATTCACCCCTCCACTTT. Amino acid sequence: CASLGQSNSPLHF.

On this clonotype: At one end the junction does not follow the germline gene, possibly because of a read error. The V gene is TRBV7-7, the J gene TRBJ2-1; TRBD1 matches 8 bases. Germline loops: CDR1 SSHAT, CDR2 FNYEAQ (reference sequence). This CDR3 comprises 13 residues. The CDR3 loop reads CASSLDRDHEQFF. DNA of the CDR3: TGTGCTAGCAGCTTGGACAGGGATCATGAGCAGTTCTTC.

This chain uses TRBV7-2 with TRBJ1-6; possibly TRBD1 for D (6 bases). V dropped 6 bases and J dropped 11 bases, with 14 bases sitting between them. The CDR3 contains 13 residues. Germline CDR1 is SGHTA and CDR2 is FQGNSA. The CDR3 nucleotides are TGTGCCAGCAGTCCCGGGGGGGCGACACCCCTCCACTTT. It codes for CASSPGGATPLHF.

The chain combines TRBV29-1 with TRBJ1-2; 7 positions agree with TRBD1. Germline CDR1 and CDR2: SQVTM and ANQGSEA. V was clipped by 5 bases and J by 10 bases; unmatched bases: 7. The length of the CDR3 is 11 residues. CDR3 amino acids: CSVLGQLPYTF. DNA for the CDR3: TGCAGCGTTCTGGGACAGCTCCCCTACACCTTC.

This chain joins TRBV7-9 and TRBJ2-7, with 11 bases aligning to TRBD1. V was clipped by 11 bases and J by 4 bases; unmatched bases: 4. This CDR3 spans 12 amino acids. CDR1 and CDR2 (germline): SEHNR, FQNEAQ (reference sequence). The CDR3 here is CAGQGAIYEQYF. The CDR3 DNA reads TGTGCCGGACAGGGGGCGATTTACGAGCAGTACTTC.

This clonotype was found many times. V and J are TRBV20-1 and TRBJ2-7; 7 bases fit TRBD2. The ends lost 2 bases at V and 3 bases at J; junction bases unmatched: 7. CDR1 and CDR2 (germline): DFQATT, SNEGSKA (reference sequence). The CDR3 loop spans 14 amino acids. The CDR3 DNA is TGCAGTGCTAGAAACCTAGCGGTTAGCTACGAGCAGTACTTC. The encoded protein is CSARNLAVSYEQYF.

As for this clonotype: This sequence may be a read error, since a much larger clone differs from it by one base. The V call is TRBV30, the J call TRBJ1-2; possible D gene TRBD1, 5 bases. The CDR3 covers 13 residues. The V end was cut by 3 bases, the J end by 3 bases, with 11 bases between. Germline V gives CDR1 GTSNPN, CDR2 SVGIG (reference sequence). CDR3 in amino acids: CAWSLGTDYGYTF. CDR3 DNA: TGTGCCTGGAGCCTCGGGACGGACTATGGCTACACCTTC.

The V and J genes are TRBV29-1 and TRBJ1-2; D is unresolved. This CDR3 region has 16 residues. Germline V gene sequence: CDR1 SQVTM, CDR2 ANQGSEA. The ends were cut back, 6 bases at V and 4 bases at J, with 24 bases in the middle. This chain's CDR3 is CSVYLASPYNIYGYTF. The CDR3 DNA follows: TGCAGCGTCTATCTAGCTAGCCCCTACAATATCTATGGCTACACCTTC.

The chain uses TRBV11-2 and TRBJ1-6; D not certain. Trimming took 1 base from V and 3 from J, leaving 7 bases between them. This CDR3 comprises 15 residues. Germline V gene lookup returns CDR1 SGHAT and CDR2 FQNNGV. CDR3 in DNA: TGTGCCAGCAGCTTAGGGGCTGGCTATAATTCACCCCTCCACTTT. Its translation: CASSLGAGYNSPLHF.

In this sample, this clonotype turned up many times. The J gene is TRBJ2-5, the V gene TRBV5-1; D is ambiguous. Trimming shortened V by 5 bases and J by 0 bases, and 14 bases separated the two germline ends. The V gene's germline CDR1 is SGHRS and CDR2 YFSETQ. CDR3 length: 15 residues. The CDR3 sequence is CASSDWVANQETQYF. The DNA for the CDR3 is TGCGCCAGCAGTGATTGGGTTGCCAACCAAGAGACCCAGTACTTC.

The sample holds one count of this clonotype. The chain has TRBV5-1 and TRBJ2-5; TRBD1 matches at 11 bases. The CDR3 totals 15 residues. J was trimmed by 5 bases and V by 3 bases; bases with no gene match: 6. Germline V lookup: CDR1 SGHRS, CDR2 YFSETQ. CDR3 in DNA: TGCGCCAGCAGCTCCCGGACAGGGGGCGCCGAGACCCAGTACTTC. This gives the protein CASSSRTGGAETQYF. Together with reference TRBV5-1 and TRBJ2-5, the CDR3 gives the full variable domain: KAGVTQTPRYLIKTRGQQVTLSCSPISGHRSVSWYQQTPGQGLQFLFEYFSETQRNKGNFPGRFSGRQFSNSRSEMNVSTLELGDSALYLCASSSRTGGAETQYFGPGTRLLVL.

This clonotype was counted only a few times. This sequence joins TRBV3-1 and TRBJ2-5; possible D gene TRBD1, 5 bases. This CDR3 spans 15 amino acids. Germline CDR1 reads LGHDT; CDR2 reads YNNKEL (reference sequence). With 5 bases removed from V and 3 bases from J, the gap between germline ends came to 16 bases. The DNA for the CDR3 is TGTGCCAGCAGCGGCTGGCGGACAAGAAAAGAGACCCAGTACTTC. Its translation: CASSGWRTRKETQYF.

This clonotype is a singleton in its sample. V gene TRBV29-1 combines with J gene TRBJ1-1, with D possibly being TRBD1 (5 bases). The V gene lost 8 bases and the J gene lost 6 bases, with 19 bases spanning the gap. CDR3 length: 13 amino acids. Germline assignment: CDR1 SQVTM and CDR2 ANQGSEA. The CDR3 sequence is CSLRGAGVAEAFF. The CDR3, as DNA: TGCAGCCTCCGGGGCGCCGGGGTCGCTGAAGCTTTCTTT.

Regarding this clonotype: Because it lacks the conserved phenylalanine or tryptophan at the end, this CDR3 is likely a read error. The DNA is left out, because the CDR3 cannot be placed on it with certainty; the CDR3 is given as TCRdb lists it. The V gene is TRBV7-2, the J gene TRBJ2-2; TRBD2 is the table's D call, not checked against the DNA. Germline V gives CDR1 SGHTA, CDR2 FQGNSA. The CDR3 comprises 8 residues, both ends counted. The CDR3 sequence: CASSQALA.

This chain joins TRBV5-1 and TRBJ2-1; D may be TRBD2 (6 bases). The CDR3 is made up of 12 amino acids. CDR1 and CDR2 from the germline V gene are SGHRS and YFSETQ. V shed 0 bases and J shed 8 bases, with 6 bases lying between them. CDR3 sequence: CASSLGEDEQFF. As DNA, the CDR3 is TGCGCCAGCAGCTTGGGGGAGGATGAGCAGTTCTTC.

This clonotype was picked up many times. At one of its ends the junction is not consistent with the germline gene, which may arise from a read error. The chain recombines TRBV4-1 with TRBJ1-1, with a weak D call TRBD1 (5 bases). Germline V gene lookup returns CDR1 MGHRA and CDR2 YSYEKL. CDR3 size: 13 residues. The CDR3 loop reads CASSQDWGPHRVF. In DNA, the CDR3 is TGCGCCAGCAGCCAAGATTGGGGACCGCACCGGGTCTTT.

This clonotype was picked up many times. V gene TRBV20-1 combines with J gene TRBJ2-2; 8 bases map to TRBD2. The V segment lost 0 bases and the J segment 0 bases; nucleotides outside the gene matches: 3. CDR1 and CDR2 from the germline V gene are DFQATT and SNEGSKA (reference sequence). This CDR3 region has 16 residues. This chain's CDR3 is CSARDFSGTNTGELFF. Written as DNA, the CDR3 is TGCAGTGCTAGAGATTTTAGCGGGACGAACACCGGGGAGCTGTTTTTT.

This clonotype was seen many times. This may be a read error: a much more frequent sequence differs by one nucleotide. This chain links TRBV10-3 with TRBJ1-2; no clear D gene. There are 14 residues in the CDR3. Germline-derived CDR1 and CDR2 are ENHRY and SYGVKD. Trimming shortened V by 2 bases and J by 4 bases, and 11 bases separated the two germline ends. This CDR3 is CAISEQEAFYGYTF. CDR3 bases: TGTGCCATCAGTGAGCAGGAAGCCTTCTATGGCTACACCTTC.

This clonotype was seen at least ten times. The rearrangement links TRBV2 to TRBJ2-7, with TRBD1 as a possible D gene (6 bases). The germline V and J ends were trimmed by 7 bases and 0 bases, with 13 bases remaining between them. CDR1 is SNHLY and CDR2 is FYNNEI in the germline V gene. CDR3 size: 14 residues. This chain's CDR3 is CASKERDNSYEQYF. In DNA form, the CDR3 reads TGTGCCAGCAAAGAACGGGACAACTCCTACGAGCAGTACTTC.

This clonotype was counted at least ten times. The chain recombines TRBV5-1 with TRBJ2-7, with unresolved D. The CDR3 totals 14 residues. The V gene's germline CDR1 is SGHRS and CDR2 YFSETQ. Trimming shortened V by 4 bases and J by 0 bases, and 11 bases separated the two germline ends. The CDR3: CASSLTGPSYEQYF. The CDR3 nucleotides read TGCGCCAGCAGCCTTACCGGCCCCTCCTACGAGCAGTACTTC.

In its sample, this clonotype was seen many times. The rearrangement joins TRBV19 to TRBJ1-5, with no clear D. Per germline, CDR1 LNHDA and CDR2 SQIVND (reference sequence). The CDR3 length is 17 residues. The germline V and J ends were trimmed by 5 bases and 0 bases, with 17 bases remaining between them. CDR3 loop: CASSLGPVGFSNQPQHF. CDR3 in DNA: TGTGCCAGTAGTCTCGGTCCGGTGGGATTTAGCAATCAGCCCCAGCATTTT. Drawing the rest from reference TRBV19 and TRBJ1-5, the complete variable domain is DGGITQSPKYLFRKEGQNVTLSCEQNLNHDAMYWYRQDPGQGLRLIYYSQIVNDFQKGDIAEGYSVSREKKESFPLTVTSAQKNPTAFYLCASSLGPVGFSNQPQHFGDGTRLSIL.

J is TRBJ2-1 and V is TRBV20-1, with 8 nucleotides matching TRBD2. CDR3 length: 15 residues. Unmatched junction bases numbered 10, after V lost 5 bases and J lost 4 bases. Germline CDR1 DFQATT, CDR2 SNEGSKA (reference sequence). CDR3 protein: CSALLAGHLYNEQFF. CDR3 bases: TGCAGTGCTCTCCTAGCGGGCCACCTTTACAATGAGCAGTTCTTC.

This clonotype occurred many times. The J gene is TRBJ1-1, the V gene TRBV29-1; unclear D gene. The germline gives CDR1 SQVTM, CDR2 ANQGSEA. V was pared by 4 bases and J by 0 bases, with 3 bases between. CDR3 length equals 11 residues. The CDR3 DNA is TGCAGCGTTGCACTGAACACTGAAGCTTTCTTT. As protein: CSVALNTEAFF. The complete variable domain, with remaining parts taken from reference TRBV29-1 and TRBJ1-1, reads SAVISQKPSRDICQRGTSLTIQCQVDSQVTMMFWYRQQPGQSLTLIATANQGSEATYESGFVIDKFPISRPNLTFSTLTVSNMSPEDSSIYLCSVALNTEAFFGQGTRLTVV.

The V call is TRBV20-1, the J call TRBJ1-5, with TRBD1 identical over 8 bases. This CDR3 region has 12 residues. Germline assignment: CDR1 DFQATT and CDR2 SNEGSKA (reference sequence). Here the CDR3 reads CSGQGYNQPQHF. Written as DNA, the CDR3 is TGCAGCGGACAGGGTTACAATCAGCCCCAGCATTTT.

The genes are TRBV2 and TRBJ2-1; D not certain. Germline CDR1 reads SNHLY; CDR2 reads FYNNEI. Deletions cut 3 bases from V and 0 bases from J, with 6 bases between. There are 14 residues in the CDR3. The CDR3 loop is CASSDASSYNEQFF. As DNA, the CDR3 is TGTGCCAGCAGTGACGCCAGCTCCTACAATGAGCAGTTCTTC.

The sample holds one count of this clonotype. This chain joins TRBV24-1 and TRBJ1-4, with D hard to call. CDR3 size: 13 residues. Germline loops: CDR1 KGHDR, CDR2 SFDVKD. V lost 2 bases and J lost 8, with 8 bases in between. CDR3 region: CATSDWGGEKLFF. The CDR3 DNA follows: TGTGCCACCAGTGATTGGGGTGGAGAAAAACTGTTTTTT.